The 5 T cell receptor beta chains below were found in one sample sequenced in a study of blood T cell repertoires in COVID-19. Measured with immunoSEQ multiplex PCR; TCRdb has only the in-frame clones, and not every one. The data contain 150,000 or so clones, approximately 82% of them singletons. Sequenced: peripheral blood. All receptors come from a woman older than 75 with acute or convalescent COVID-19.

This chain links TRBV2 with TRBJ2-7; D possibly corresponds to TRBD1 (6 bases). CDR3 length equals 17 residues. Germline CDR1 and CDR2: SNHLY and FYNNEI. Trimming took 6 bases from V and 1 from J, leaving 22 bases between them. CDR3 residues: CASRWDTAGFGSYEQYF. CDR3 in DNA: TGTGCCAGCAGATGGGACACGGCCGGGTTCGGATCCTACGAGCAGTACTTC.

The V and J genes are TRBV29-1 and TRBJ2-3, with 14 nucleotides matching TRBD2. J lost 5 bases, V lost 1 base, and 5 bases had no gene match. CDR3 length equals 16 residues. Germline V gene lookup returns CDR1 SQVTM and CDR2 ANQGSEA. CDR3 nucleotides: TGCAGCGTTGAAGGAGGGACTAGCGGGAGTCGAGATACGCAGTATTTT. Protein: CSVEGGTSGSRDTQYF.

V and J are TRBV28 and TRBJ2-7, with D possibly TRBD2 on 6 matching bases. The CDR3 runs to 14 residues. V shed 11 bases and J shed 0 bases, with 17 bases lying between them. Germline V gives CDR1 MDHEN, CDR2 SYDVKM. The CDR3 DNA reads TGTGCCGGGGGAGGAGGGAAAAGCTCCTACGAGCAGTACTTC. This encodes CAGGGGKSSYEQYF.

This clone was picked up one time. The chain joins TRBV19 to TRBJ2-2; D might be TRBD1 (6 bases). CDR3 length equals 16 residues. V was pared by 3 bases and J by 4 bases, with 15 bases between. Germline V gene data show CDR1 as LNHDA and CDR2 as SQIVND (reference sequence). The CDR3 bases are TGTGCCAGTAGTATGTCCGACAGGTCAAGCACCGGGGAGCTGTTTTTT. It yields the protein CASSMSDRSSTGELFF.

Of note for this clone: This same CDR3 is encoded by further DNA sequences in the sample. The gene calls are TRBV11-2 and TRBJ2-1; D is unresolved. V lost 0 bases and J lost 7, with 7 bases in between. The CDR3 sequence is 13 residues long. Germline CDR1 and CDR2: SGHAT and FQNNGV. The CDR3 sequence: CASSLDSVNEQFF. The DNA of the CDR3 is TGTGCCAGCAGCTTAGACTCAGTGAATGAGCAGTTCTTC. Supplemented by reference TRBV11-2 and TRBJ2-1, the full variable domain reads EAGVAQSPRYKIIEKRQSVAFWCNPISGHATLYWYQQILGQGPKLLIQFQNNGVVDDSQLPKDRFSAERLKGVDSTLKIQPAKLEDSAVYLCASSLDSVNEQFFGPGTRLTVL.